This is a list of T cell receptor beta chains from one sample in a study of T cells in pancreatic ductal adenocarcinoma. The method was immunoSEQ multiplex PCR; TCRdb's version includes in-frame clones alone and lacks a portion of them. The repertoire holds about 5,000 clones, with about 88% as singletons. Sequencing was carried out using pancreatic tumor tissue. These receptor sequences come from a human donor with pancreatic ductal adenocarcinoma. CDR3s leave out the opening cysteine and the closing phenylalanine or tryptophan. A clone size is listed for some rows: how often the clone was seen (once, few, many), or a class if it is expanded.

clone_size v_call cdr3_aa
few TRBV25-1 ASMGRLLNTGELF
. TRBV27 ASSSSLLAGGTDTQY
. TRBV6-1 ASSDTEARGTEAF
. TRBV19 ASSIGQGVYNEQF
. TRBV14 ASSFSGAGNTEAF
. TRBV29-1 SVGGTGNYGYT
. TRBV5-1 ASSLAWGNTEAF
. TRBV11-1 ASSWVRTGELF
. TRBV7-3 ASSTRTGRDYNNQPQH
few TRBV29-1 SAPRGSHMNTEAF
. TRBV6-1 ASSSGGLYNSPLH
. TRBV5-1 ASSLVVEGTDTQY
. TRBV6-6 ASKAGLNTGELF
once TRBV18 ASSRQGGIGAGELF
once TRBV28 ASSTIQGSTEAF
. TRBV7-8 ASSISYEQY
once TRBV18 ASSPPARETQY
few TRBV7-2 ASSLGRGYT
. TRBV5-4 ASSLAGQGMAYEQY
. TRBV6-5 ASRTGTDNYGYT
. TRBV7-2 ASSLFPDTQY
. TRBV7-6 ASSLGAGGRAFYNEQF